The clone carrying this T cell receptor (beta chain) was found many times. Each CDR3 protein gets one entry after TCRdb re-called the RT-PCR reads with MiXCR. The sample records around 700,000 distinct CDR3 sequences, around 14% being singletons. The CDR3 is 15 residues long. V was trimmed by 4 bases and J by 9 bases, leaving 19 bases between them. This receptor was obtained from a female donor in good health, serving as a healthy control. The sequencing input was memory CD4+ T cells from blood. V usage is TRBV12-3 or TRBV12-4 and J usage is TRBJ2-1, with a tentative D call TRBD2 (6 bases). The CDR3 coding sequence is TGTGCCAGCAGTTCCCCCGGGCGATTGGGGGGTGAGCAGTTCTTC. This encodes CASSSPGRLGGEQFF.